The sequence of this TCR beta chain was determined in a study of blood T cell repertoires in COVID-19. The overall study: The United States, Italy and Spain provided the acute and convalescent COVID-19 samples. The cDNA or gDNA used as material had been derived from T cells, B-cell-depleted T cells, or PBMCs.

In the original workflow: Amplification of reference gene primers was used by the study to estimate nucleated cell counts. Only in-frame clones appear in the TCRdb table, and some are missing; sequencing was by immunoSEQ multiplex PCR. V, J and clone size derive from that table, while D and trimming were established from the DNA sequence. Here the sample spans tens of thousands of clones, approximately 80% being singletons. The CDR3 has 16 residues. The V end lost 5 bases, the J end lost 1 base, and 16 bases lay between the germline ends. Per the germline V gene, CDR1 is LGHNA and CDR2 is YNFKEQ. This chain joins TRBV4-2 and TRBJ2-3; D is perhaps TRBD1 (6 bases). Material for sequencing was peripheral blood. The sequence was collected from an elderly man with acute or convalescent COVID-19. CDR3 protein: CASSYEGVAGTDTQYF. In DNA, the CDR3 is TGTGCCAGCAGCTACGAGGGGGTCGCAGGCACAGATACGCAGTATTTT.